This T cell receptor beta chain was sequenced for a study of control samples from healthy donors and cancer patients. Clones were read by immunoSEQ multiplex PCR, and TCRdb kept only the in-frame ones, dropping some. The repertoire consists of around 150,000 clones, with roughly 94% occurring once and the leading ten covering approximately 8%. The CDR3 totals 14 residues. The germline V gene encodes CDR1 MNHEY and CDR2 SMNVEV (reference sequence). V lost 4 bases and J lost 3; bases outside the gene matches: 2. V and J are TRBV27 and TRBJ1-1; 10 bases fit TRBD1. The origin of this receptor is a middle-aged woman in good health. Sequencing input: blood. The CDR3: CASSSTGGYTEAFF. For the CDR3, the DNA is TGTGCCAGCAGTTCGACAGGGGGCTACACTGAAGCTTTCTTT.